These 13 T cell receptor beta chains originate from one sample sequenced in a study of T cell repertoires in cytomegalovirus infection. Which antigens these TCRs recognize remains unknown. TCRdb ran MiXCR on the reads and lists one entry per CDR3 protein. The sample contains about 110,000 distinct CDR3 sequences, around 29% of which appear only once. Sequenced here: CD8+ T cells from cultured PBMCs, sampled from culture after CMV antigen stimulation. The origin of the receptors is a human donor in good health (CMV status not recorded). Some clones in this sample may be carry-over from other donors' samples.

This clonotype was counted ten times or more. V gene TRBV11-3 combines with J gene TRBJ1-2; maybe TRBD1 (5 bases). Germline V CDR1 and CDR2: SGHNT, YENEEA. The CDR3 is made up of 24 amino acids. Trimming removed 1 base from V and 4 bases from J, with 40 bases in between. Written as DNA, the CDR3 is TGTGCCAGCAGCTTAGTGGTGCTTTTCATAACCGGAGTCGATTGGAGAACAGGACCCTATGGCTACACCTTC. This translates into CASSLVVLFITGVDWRTGPYGYTF.

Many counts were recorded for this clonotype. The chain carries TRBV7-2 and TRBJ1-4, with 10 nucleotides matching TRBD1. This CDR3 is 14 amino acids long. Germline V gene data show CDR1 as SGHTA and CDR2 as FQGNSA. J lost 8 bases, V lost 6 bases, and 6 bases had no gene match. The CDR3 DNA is TGTGCCAGCAGTCCCGGGACAGGGGTGGAAAAACTGTTTTTT. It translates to CASSPGTGVEKLFF. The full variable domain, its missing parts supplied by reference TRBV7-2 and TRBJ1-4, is GAGVSQSPSNKVTEKGKDVELRCDPISGHTALYWYRQSLGQGLEFLIYFQGNSAPDKSGLPSDRFSAERTGGSVSTLTIQRTQQEDSAVYLCASSPGTGVEKLFFGSGTQLSVL.

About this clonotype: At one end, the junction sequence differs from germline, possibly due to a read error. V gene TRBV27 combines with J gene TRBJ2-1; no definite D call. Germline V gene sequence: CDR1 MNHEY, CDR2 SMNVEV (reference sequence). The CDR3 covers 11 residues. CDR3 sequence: CASSSYGEPFF. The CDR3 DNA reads TGTGCCAGCAGTTCTTATGGTGAGCCGTTCTTC.

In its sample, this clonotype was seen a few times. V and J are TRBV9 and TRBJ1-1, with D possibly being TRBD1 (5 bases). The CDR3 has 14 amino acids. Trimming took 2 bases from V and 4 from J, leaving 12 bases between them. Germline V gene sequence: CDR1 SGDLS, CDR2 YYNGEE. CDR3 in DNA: TGTGCCAGCAGCGTGACCCAGGGAGGCACTGAAGCTTTCTTT. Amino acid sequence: CASSVTQGGTEAFF.

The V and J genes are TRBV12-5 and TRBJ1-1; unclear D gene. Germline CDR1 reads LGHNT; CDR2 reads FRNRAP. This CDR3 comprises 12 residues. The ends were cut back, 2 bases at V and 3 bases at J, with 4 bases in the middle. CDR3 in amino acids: CASGLPYTEAFF. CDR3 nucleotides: TGTGCTAGTGGTTTGCCATACACTGAAGCTTTCTTT.

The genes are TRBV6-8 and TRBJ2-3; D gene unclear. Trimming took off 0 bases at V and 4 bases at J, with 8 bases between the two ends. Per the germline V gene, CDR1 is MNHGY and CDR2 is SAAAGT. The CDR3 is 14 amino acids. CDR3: CASSYSGRPDTQYF. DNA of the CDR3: TGTGCCAGCAGTTACTCGGGCCGTCCAGATACGCAGTATTTT.

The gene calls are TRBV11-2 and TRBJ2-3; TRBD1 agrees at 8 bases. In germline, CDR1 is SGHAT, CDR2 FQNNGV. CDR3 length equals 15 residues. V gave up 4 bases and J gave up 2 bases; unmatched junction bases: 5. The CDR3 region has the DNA TGTGCCAGCAGCTCCGGGACAGGACACACAGATACGCAGTATTTT. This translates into CASSSGTGHTDTQYF.

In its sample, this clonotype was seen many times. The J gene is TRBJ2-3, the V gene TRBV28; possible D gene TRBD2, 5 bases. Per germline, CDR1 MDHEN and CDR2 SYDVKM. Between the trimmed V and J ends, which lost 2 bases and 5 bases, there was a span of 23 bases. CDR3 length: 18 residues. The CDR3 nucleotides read TGTGCCAGCAGTTTAGCCCCCGGGTTAGGCCTAGGGAGAGATACGCAGTATTTT. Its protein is CASSLAPGLGLGRDTQYF.

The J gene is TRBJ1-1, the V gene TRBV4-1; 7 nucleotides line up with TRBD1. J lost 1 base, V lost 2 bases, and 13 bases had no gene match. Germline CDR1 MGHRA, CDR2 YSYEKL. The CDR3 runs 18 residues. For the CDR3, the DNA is TGCGCCAGCAGCCAACGGGTCGAGGGGGCAAGCGGGAACACTGAAGCTTTCTTT. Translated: CASSQRVEGASGNTEAFF.

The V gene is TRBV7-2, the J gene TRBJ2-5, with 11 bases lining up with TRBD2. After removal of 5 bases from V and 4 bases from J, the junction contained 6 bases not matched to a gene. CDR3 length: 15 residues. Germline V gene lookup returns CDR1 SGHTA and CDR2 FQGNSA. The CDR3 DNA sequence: TGTGCCAGCAGCCTGACTAGCGGGGAAGGAGAGACCCAGTACTTC. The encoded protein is CASSLTSGEGETQYF.

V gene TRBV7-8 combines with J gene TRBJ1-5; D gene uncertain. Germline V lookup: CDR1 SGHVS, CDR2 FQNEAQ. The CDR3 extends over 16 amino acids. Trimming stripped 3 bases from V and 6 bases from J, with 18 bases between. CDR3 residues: CASSFGGDLRVQPQHF. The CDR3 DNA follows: TGTGCCAGCAGCTTTGGAGGAGACCTTCGGGTTCAGCCCCAGCATTTT.

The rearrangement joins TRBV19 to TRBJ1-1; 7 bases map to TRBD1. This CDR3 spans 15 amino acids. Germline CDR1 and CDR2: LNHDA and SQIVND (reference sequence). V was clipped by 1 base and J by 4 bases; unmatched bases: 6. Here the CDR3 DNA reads TGTGCCAGTAGTATAGTCGGGACAGTAGGCACTGAAGCTTTCTTT. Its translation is CASSIVGTVGTEAFF.

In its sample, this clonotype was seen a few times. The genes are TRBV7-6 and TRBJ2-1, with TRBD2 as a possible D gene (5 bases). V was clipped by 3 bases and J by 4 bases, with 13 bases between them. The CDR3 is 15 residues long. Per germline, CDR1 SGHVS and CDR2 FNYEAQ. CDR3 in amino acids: CASSFGDYSYNEQFF. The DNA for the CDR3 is TGTGCCAGCAGCTTCGGCGACTACTCATACAATGAGCAGTTCTTC.